This T cell receptor (beta chain) was identified in a study of blood T cell repertoires in COVID-19. The protocol was immunoSEQ multiplex PCR, while the TCRdb copy is restricted to in-frame clones and leaves out a portion. The sample contains about 210,000 clones, 81% of which appear only once. This clone showed up just once. Germline V CDR1 and CDR2: KGHSH, LQKENI. Trimming removed 4 bases from V and 5 bases from J; junction bases left unmatched: 9. CDR3 length: 15 amino acids. The specimen sequenced was PBMCs or T cells enriched from blood (not recorded which). V is TRBV18 and J is TRBJ2-7; 9 positions match TRBD1. This TCR was recovered from a woman aged 50 to 60 with acute COVID-19. The CDR3 DNA follows: TGTGCCAGCTCACGAACGACAGGGGGGTCCAACGAGCAGTACTTC. Translating it yields CASSRTTGGSNEQYF.